This record looks at one TCR beta chain sequence and its context. Its antigen is still unknown. This sample was included in a study of human T cells and chemical hapten exposure. Study-level points and caveats: Patch test score rose with PT1 expanded TCR count, significant at thresholds 8, 16 and 32, not 4.

Trimming at V came to 1 base and at J to 5 bases, leaving 6 bases not matched to a gene. This CDR3 region has 15 residues. Per germline, CDR1 SQVTM and CDR2 ANQGSEA. The time point: patch test 3, about 24 weeks after DPC sensitization. As to treatment: therapeutic diphenylcyclopropenone sensitization with weekly scalp DPC. TCRdb processed the RACE reads anew with MiXCR; each CDR3 protein has one entry. The sample consists of 100,000 or so distinct CDR3 sequences, 34% of them appearing once. The TCR comes from a middle-aged man with alopecia areata. Some clones in this sample may be carry-over from other donors' samples. The sequencing here drew on whole blood, taken in connection with sensitization to the hapten diphenylcyclopropenone (DPC). The chain joins TRBV29-1 to TRBJ2-5, with 11 bases matching TRBD1. The CDR3 region is CSVEGTGGAGETQYF. The DNA of the CDR3 is TGCAGCGTTGAAGGGACAGGGGGCGCGGGGGAGACCCAGTACTTC.